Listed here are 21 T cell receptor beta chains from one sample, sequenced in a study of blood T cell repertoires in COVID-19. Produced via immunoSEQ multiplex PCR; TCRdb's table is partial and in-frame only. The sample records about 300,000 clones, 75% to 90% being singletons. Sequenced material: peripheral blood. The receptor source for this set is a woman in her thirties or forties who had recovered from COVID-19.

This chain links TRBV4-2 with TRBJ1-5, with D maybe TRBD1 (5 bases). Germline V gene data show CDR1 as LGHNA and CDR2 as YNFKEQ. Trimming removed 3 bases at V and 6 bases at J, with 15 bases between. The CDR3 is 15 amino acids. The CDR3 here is CASSQPGIGGQPQHF. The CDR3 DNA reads TGTGCCAGCAGCCAGCCGGGGATCGGGGGTCAGCCCCAGCATTTT.

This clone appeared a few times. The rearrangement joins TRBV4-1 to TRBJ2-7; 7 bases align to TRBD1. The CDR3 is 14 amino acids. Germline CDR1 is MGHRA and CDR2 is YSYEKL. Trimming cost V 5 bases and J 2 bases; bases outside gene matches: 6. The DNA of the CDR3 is TGCGCCAGCAGCGTCCGGGACAGAGCCTACGAGCAGTACTTC. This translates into CASSVRDRAYEQYF.

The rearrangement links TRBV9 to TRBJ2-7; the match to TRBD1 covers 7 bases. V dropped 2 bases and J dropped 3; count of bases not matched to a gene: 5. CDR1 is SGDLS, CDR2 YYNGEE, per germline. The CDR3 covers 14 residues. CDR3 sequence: CASSVAGTDYEQYF. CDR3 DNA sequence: TGTGCCAGCAGCGTCGCCGGGACAGACTACGAGCAGTACTTC.

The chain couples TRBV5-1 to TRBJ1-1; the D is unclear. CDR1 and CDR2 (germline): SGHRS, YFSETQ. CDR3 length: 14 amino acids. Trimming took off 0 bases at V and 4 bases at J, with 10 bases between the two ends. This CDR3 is CASSLGVGSTEAFF. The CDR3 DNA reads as TGCGCCAGCAGCTTGGGGGTGGGGAGCACTGAAGCTTTCTTT.

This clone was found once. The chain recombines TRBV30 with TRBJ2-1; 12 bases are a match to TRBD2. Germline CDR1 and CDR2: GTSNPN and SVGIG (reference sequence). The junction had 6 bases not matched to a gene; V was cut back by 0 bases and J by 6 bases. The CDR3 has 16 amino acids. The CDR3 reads CAWSVRTSGGTNEQFF. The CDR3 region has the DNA TGTGCCTGGAGTGTACGAACTAGCGGGGGGACCAATGAGCAGTTCTTC.

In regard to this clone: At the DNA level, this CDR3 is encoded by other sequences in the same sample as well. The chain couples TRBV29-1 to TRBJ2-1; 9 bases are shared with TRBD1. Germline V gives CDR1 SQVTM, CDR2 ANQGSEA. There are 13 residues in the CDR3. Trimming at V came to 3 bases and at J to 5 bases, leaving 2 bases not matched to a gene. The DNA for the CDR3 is TGCAGCGTTGAGAGGGACAGGGACAATGAGCAGTTCTTC. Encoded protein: CSVERDRDNEQFF.

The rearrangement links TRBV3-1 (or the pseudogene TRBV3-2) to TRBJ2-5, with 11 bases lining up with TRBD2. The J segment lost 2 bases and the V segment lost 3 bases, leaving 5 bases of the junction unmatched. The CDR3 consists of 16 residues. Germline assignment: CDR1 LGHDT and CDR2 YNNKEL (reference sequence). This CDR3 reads CASSHRLAGNQETQYF. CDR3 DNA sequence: TGTGCCAGCAGCCACCGACTAGCGGGGAATCAAGAGACCCAGTACTTC.

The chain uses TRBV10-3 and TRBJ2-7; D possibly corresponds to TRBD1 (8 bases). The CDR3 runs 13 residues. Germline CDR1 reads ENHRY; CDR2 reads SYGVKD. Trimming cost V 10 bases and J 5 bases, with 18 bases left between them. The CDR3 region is CATARQGRDEQYF. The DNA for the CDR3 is TGTGCCACCGCCCGACAGGGGAGGGACGAGCAGTACTTC.

The CDR3 protein is CAWSVQGRWGSRNQPQHF. The CDR3 DNA reads as TGTGCCTGGAGTGTACAGGGTCGTTGGGGCTCTAGGAATCAGCCCCAGCATTTT. The chain employs TRBV30 and TRBJ1-5; a weak D match, TRBD1 (6 bases). Germline CDR1 GTSNPN, CDR2 SVGIG (reference sequence). The CDR3 extends over 18 amino acids. The V end lost 0 bases, the J end lost 4 bases, and 22 bases lay between the germline ends.

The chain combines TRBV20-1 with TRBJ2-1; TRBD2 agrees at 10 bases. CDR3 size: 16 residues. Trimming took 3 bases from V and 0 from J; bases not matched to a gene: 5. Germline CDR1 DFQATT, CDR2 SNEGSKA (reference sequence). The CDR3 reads CSASLAGGSSYNEQFF. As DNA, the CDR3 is TGCAGTGCTAGTTTAGCGGGGGGCAGCTCCTACAATGAGCAGTTCTTC.

In nucleotides, the CDR3 is TGTGCCAGCAGCCACCGGACAGACTATGGCTACACCTTC. Amino acids: CASSHRTDYGYTF. The genes are TRBV7-9 and TRBJ1-2; tentatively, D is TRBD1 (6 bases). The germline V gene encodes CDR1 SEHNR and CDR2 FQNEAQ (reference sequence). The length of the CDR3 is 13 residues. Trimming left V 5 bases short and J 3 bases short, with 10 bases between.

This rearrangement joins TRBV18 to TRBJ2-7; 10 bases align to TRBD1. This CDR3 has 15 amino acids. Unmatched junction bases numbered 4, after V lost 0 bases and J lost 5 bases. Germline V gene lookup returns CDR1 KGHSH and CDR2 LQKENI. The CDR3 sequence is CASSPPGTGAHEQYF. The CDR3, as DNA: TGTGCCAGCTCACCACCCGGGACAGGGGCCCACGAGCAGTACTTC.

CDR3 sequence reads: CASSAGGLSSYNSPLHF. The CDR3, as DNA: TGTGCCAGCAGCGCCGGCGGCCTTAGCTCCTATAATTCACCCCTCCACTTT. This chain links TRBV5-4 with TRBJ1-6; no definite D call. Trimming removed 4 bases from V and 0 bases from J, with 14 bases in between. Germline V gene lookup returns CDR1 SGHNT and CDR2 YYREEE (reference sequence). CDR3 length: 17 amino acids.

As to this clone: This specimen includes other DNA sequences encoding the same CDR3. Here the CDR3 reads CAWSVRGSYEQYF. Written as DNA, the CDR3 is TGTGCCTGGAGTGTACGGGGTTCCTACGAGCAGTACTTC. V gene TRBV30 combines with J gene TRBJ2-7; tentative D call: TRBD2 (5 bases). Trimming took 0 bases from V and 1 from J, leaving 7 bases between them. There are 13 residues in the CDR3. The germline V gene has CDR1 GTSNPN and CDR2 SVGIG (reference sequence).

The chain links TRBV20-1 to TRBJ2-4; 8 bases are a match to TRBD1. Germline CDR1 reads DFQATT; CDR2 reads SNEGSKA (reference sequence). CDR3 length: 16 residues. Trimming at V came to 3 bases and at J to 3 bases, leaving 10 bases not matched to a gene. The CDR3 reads CSASLGQGRGKNIQYF. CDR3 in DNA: TGCAGTGCTAGTCTAGGACAGGGTCGAGGCAAAAACATTCAGTACTTC.

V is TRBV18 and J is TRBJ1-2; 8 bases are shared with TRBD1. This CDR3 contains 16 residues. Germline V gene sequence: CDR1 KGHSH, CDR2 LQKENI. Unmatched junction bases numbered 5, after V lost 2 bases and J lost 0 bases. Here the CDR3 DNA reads TGTGCCAGCTCACCAGTAGGGACAGGTACTAACTATGGCTACACCTTC. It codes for CASSPVGTGTNYGYTF.

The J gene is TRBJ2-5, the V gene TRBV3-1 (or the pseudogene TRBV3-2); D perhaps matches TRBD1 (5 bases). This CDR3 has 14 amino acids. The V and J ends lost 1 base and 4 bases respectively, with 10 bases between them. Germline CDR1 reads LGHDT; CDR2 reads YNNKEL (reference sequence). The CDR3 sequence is CASSQVRGSETQYF. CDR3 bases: TGTGCCAGCAGCCAAGTAAGGGGCTCAGAGACCCAGTACTTC.

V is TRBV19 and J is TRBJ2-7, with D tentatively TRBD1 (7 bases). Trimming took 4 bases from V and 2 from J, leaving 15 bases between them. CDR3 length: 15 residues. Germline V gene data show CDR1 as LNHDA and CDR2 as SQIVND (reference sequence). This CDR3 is CASSRGTGEAYEQYF. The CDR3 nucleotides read TGTGCCAGTAGTAGGGGAACAGGGGAGGCCTACGAGCAGTACTTC.

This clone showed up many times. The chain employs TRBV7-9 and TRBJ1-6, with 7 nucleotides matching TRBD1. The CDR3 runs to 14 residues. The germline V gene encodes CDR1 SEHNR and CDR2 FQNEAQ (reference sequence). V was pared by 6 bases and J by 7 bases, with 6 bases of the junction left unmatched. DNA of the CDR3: TGTGCCAGCAGTCGCGGGACAGCGAATTCACCCCTCCACTTT. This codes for CASSRGTANSPLHF. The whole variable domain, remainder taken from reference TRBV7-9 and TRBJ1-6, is DTGVSQNPRHKITKRGQNVTFRCDPISEHNRLYWYRQTLGQGPEFLTYFQNEAQLEKSRLLSDRFSAERPKGSFSTLEIQRTEQGDSAMYLCASSRGTANSPLHFGNGTRLTVT.

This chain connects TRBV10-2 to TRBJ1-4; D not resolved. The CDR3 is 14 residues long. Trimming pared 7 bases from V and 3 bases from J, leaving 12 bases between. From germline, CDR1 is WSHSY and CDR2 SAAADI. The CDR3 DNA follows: TGCGCCAGCAAAGAGGACGGGGCTAATGAAAAACTGTTTTTT. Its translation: CASKEDGANEKLFF.

The CDR3 bases are TGTGCCAGCAGTGGTTTTAGGACAGGGAAGGGAGAAAAACTGTTTTTT. It encodes CASSGFRTGKGEKLFF. The rearrangement uses TRBV2 and TRBJ1-4; the match to TRBD1 covers 8 bases. Looked up from germline, CDR1 is SNHLY and CDR2 is FYNNEI. The V gene end was trimmed by 4 bases and the J gene end by 8 bases; junction bases not matched to a gene: 12. The CDR3 sequence is 16 residues long.